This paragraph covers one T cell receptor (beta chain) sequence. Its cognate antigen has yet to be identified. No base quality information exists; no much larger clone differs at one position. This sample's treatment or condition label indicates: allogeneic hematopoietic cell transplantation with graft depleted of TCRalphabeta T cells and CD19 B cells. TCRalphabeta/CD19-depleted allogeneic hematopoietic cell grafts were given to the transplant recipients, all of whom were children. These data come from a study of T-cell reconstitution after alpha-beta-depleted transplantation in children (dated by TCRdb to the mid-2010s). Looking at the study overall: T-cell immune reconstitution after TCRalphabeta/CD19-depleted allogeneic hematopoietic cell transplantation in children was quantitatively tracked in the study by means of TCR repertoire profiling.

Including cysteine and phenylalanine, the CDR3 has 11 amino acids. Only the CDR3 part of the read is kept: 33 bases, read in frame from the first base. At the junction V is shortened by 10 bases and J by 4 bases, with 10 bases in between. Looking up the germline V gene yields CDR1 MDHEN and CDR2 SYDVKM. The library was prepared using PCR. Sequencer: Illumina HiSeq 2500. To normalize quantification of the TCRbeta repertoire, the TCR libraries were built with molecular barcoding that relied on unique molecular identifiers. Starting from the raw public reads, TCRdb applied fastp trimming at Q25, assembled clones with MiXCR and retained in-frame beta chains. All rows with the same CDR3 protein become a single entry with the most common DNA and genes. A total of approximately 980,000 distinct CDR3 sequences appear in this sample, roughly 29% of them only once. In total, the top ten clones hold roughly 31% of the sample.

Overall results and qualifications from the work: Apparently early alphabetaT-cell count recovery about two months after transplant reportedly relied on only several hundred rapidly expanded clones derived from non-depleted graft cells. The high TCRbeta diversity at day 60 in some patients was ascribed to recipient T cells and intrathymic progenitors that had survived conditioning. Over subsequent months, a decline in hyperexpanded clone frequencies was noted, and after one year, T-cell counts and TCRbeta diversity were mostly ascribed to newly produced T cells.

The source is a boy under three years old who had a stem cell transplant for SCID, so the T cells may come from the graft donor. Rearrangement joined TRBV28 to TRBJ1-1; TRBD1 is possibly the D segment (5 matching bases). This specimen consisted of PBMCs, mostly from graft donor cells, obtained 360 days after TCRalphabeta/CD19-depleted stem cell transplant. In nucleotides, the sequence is TGTGCCACCTCTGGGGGCACTGAAGCTTTCTTT. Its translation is CATSGGTEAFF.